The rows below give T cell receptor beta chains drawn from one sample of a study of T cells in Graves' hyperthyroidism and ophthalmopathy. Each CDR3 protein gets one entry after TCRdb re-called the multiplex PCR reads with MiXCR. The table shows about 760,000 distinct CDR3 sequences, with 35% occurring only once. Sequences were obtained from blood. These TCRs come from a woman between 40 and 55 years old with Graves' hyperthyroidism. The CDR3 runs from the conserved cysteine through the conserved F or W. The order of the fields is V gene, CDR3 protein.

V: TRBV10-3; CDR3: CAISARVPGLNTEAFF
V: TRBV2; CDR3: CASSPQRGEETQYF
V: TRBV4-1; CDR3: CASSQVSLGFREKLFF
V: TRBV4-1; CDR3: CASSQERTGGSQPQHF
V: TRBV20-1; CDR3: CSARPLVTRQVWWTEAFF
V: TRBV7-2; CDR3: CASSASHSYEQYF
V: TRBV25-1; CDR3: CASSQGFNPPLHF
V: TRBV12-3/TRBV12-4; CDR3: CASSVLATQETQYF
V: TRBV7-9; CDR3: CASSSSRINEQYF
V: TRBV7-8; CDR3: CASSPGEKETQYF
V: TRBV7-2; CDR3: CASSFTSATYNEQFF
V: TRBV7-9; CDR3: CASSPAVGLEQYF
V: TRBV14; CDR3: CASSQDRGYYGYTF
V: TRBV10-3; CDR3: CAISEPSTSRATDTQYF
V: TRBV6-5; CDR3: CASSYSDRGEGHTF
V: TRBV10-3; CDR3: CAISYYRQDGYTF
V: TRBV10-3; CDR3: CAIRTAGYTDTQYF
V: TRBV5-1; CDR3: CASSSRGDIGELFF
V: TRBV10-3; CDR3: CAINGQENTEAFF
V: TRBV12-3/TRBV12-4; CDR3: CATQGQGFYGYTF
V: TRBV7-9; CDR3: CASSFPDRAADGYTF
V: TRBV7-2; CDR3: CASKAPYSEAFF